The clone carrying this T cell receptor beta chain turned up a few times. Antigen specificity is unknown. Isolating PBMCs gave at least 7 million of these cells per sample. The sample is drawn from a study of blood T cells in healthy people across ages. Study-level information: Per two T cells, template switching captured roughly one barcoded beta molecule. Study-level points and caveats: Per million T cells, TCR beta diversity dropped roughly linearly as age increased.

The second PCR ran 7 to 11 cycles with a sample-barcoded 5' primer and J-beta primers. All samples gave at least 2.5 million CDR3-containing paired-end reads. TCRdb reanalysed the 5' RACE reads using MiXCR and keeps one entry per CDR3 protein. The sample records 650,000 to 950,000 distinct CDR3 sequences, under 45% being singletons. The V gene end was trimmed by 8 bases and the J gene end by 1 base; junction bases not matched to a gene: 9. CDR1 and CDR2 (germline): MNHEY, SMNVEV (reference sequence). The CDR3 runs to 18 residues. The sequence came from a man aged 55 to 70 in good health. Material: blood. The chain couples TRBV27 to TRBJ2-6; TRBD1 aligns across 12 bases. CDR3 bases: TGTGCCAGCGCTCGTCGGGACAGGGGGCAGTCTGGGGCCAACGTCCTGACTTTC. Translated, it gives CASARRDRGQSGANVLTF. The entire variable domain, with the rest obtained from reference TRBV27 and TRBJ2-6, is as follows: EAQVTQNPRYLITVTGKKLTVTCSQNMNHEYMSWYRQDPGLGLRQIYYSMNVEVTDKGDVPEGYKVSRKEKRNFPLILESPSPNQTSLYFCASARRDRGQSGANVLTFGAGSRLTVL.